The rows below give T cell receptor beta chains drawn from one sample of a study of T cells in Graves' hyperthyroidism and ophthalmopathy. Each CDR3 protein gets one entry after TCRdb re-called the multiplex PCR reads with MiXCR. Among around 600,000 distinct CDR3 sequences listed, approximately 15% were seen once. Material for sequencing was blood. Receptors originate from a woman in her thirties or forties with Graves' ophthalmopathy. The CDR3 runs from the conserved cysteine through the conserved F or W. D genes are given only for firm matches. Rows give clone size only sometimes, using once, few, many, or a class for an expanded clone.

CDR3 protein: CASSGGRRDTQYF; CDR3 DNA: TGTGCCAGCAGTGGGGGACGGAGAGATACGCAGTATTTT; D gene: NA; J gene: TRBJ2-3; V gene: TRBV2; clone size: many
CDR3 protein: CASSIPGQPNTEAFF; CDR3 DNA: TGTGCCAGCAGCATTCCGGGACAGCCGAACACTGAAGCTTTCTTT; D gene: TRBD1; J gene: TRBJ1-1; V gene: TRBV5-5; clone size: NA
CDR3 protein: CASSAGTSIYEQYF; CDR3 DNA: TGCGCCAGCAGCGCCGGGACTAGCATCTACGAGCAGTACTTC; D gene: TRBD2; J gene: TRBJ2-7; V gene: TRBV5-1; clone size: few
CDR3 protein: CASSLNRGWGYTF; CDR3 DNA: TGTGCCAGCAGTCTAAACAGGGGATGGGGCTACACCTTC; D gene: TRBD1; J gene: TRBJ1-2; V gene: TRBV12-3/TRBV12-4; clone size: many
CDR3 protein: CASSGGRGYNEQFF; CDR3 DNA: TGTGCCAGCAGCGGGGGGAGGGGGTACAATGAGCAGTTCTTC; D gene: NA; J gene: TRBJ2-1; V gene: TRBV9; clone size: few
CDR3 protein: CASSERTGTQETQYF; CDR3 DNA: TGTGCCAGCAGCGAGCGGACAGGGACTCAAGAGACCCAGTACTTC; D gene: TRBD1; J gene: TRBJ2-5; V gene: TRBV9; clone size: NA
CDR3 protein: CSARSPGIGGYRDQPQHF; CDR3 DNA: TGCAGTGCCAGGAGCCCCGGGATCGGCGGGTATCGCGACCAGCCCCAGCATTTT; D gene: NA; J gene: TRBJ1-5; V gene: TRBV20-1; clone size: few
CDR3 protein: CASNIQGYEQYF; CDR3 DNA: TGTGCCAGCAACATACAGGGCTACGAGCAGTACTTC; D gene: NA; J gene: TRBJ2-7; V gene: TRBV28; clone size: many
CDR3 protein: CASSHVRETQYF; CDR3 DNA: TGTGCCAGCAGCCACGTCAGAGAGACCCAGTACTTC; D gene: NA; J gene: TRBJ2-5; V gene: TRBV14; clone size: NA
CDR3 protein: CASSPRVGEQYF; CDR3 DNA: TGTGCCAGCAGCCCCAGGGTGGGGGAGCAGTACTTC; D gene: NA; J gene: TRBJ2-7; V gene: TRBV7-9; clone size: many
CDR3 protein: CASRLGRTGANEQFF; CDR3 DNA: TGTGCCAGCAGGCTCGGGCGGACAGGGGCGAATGAGCAGTTCTTC; D gene: TRBD1; J gene: TRBJ2-1; V gene: TRBV28; clone size: many
CDR3 protein: CASSQQGSATEAFF; CDR3 DNA: TGTGCCAGCAGCCAACAGGGGTCCGCCACTGAAGCTTTCTTT; D gene: TRBD1; J gene: TRBJ1-1; V gene: TRBV2; clone size: NA
CDR3 protein: CASSPLQENTEAFF; CDR3 DNA: TGTGCCAGCTCACCGTTACAGGAAAACACTGAAGCTTTCTTT; D gene: NA; J gene: TRBJ1-1; V gene: TRBV18; clone size: many
CDR3 protein: CASSLWASGGAGSETQYF; CDR3 DNA: TGTGCCAGCAGTTTATGGGCTAGCGGGGGGGCCGGTAGCGAGACCCAGTACTTC; D gene: TRBD2; J gene: TRBJ2-5; V gene: TRBV12-3/TRBV12-4; clone size: NA
CDR3 protein: CASSLVIGGEETQYF; CDR3 DNA: TGTGCCAGCAGCTTAGTGATCGGGGGGGAAGAGACCCAGTACTTC; D gene: TRBD2; J gene: TRBJ2-5; V gene: TRBV7-2; clone size: NA
CDR3 protein: CASSHGAGNTEAFF; CDR3 DNA: TGCGCCAGCAGCCATGGGGCAGGGAACACTGAAGCTTTCTTT; D gene: NA; J gene: TRBJ1-1; V gene: TRBV4-1; clone size: NA
CDR3 protein: CASSGLADLPRGTYEQYF; CDR3 DNA: TGTGCCAGCAGTGGGCTAGCGGATCTCCCTCGGGGAACCTACGAGCAGTACTTC; D gene: TRBD2; J gene: TRBJ2-7; V gene: TRBV2; clone size: many
CDR3 protein: CASSPWVGANTEAFF; CDR3 DNA: TGTGCCAGCTCACCCTGGGTGGGGGCGAACACTGAAGCTTTCTTT; D gene: NA; J gene: TRBJ1-1; V gene: TRBV18; clone size: many
CDR3 protein: CASSLDGTGYGYTF; CDR3 DNA: TGTGCCAGCAGCTTGGATGGGACAGGCTATGGCTACACCTTC; D gene: TRBD1; J gene: TRBJ1-2; V gene: TRBV5-1; clone size: NA
CDR3 protein: CASNKGGPNADTQYF; CDR3 DNA: TGTGCCAGCAATAAGGGGGGTCCTAACGCAGATACGCAGTATTTT; D gene: NA; J gene: TRBJ2-3; V gene: TRBV12-3/TRBV12-4; clone size: NA
CDR3 protein: CSGWDRGNTEAFF; CDR3 DNA: TGCAGCGGCTGGGACAGGGGAAACACTGAAGCTTTCTTT; D gene: TRBD1; J gene: TRBJ1-1; V gene: TRBV29-1; clone size: many
CDR3 protein: CSARVAAGNQETQYF; CDR3 DNA: TGCAGTGCTAGAGTTGCAGCGGGGAACCAAGAGACCCAGTACTTC; D gene: TRBD2; J gene: TRBJ2-5; V gene: TRBV20-1; clone size: many
CDR3 protein: CSASDGVWPYEQYF; CDR3 DNA: TGCAGTGCTTCAGATGGGGTGTGGCCCTACGAGCAGTACTTC; D gene: NA; J gene: TRBJ2-7; V gene: TRBV20-1; clone size: few
CDR3 protein: CASSSQGTEEKLFF; CDR3 DNA: TGTGCCAGCAGCTCCCAGGGCACGGAGGAAAAACTGTTTTTT; D gene: NA; J gene: TRBJ1-4; V gene: TRBV5-4; clone size: few
CDR3 protein: CASSGTNTGQGDEQHF; CDR3 DNA: TGTGCCAGCAGTGGAACCAACACCGGACAGGGCGACGAGCAGCACTTC; D gene: TRBD1; J gene: TRBJ2-7; V gene: TRBV9; clone size: NA
CDR3 protein: CASSKLAGTDTQYF; CDR3 DNA: TGTGCCAGCAGTAAACTAGCGGGGACAGATACGCAGTATTTT; D gene: TRBD2; J gene: TRBJ2-3; V gene: TRBV2; clone size: many
CDR3 protein: CASRDRWGYEQYF; CDR3 DNA: TGTGCCAGCAGGGATCGTTGGGGTTACGAGCAGTACTTC; D gene: NA; J gene: TRBJ2-7; V gene: TRBV28; clone size: many
CDR3 protein: CASSDSLGYEQYF; CDR3 DNA: TGTGCCAGCAGTGACTCTTTGGGGTACGAGCAGTACTTC; D gene: NA; J gene: TRBJ2-7; V gene: TRBV2; clone size: many
CDR3 protein: CASSLSPTGDTQYF; CDR3 DNA: TGTGCCAGCAGTTTATCGCCGACAGGGGATACGCAGTATTTT; D gene: TRBD1; J gene: TRBJ2-3; V gene: TRBV27; clone size: many
CDR3 protein: CSVEPLLSYNEQFF; CDR3 DNA: TGCAGCGTTGAACCGCTACTCTCCTACAATGAGCAGTTCTTC; D gene: NA; J gene: TRBJ2-1; V gene: TRBV29-1; clone size: NA
CDR3 protein: CAISESLNYEQYF; CDR3 DNA: TGTGCCATCAGTGAGTCCTTAAACTACGAGCAGTACTTC; D gene: NA; J gene: TRBJ2-7; V gene: TRBV10-3; clone size: many
CDR3 protein: CASSFDSRSGNTIYF; CDR3 DNA: TGTGCCAGTAGTTTCGACAGTCGCTCTGGAAACACCATATATTTT; D gene: NA; J gene: TRBJ1-3; V gene: TRBV19; clone size: few
CDR3 protein: CSAVPHNEQFF; CDR3 DNA: TGCAGTGCCGTACCACACAATGAGCAGTTCTTC; D gene: NA; J gene: TRBJ2-1; V gene: TRBV20-1; clone size: many
CDR3 protein: CASSSGTSGRFWELFF; CDR3 DNA: TGCGCCAGCAGCTCCGGGACTAGCGGGAGGTTCTGGGAGCTGTTTTTT; D gene: TRBD2; J gene: TRBJ2-2; V gene: TRBV5-1; clone size: few
CDR3 protein: CAWSVGLTFTEAFF; CDR3 DNA: TGTGCCTGGAGTGTAGGACTGACGTTCACTGAAGCTTTCTTT; D gene: NA; J gene: TRBJ1-1; V gene: TRBV30; clone size: NA
CDR3 protein: CASSTFNGQGAYSNQPQHF; CDR3 DNA: TGTGCCAGCAGCACTTTTAACGGACAGGGGGCTTATAGCAATCAGCCCCAGCATTTT; D gene: TRBD1; J gene: TRBJ1-5; V gene: TRBV9; clone size: NA
CDR3 protein: CSALDRRNEKLFF; CDR3 DNA: TGCAGTGCCTTGGACAGGAGAAATGAAAAACTGTTTTTT; D gene: TRBD1; J gene: TRBJ1-4; V gene: TRBV20-1; clone size: NA
CDR3 protein: CASSLARTTTYNEQFF; CDR3 DNA: TGTGCCAGCAGTTTAGCGCGGACAACCACCTACAATGAGCAGTTCTTC; D gene: NA; J gene: TRBJ2-1; V gene: TRBV12-3/TRBV12-4; clone size: many
CDR3 protein: CASSPTGSGANVLTF; CDR3 DNA: TGTGCCAGCTCACCCACAGGGTCTGGGGCCAACGTCCTGACTTTC; D gene: NA; J gene: TRBJ2-6; V gene: TRBV18; clone size: many
CDR3 protein: CASSVQQGPGNTIYF; CDR3 DNA: TGTGCCAGCAGCGTTCAACAGGGGCCTGGAAACACCATATATTTT; D gene: TRBD1; J gene: TRBJ1-3; V gene: TRBV9; clone size: NA
CDR3 protein: CASSRSMNTEAFF; CDR3 DNA: TGCGCCAGCAGCAGATCGATGAACACTGAAGCTTTCTTT; D gene: NA; J gene: TRBJ1-1; V gene: TRBV10-1; clone size: many
CDR3 protein: CASSNRPGFGQFF; CDR3 DNA: TGTGCCAGCAGCAACCGTCCCGGGTTTGGGCAGTTCTTC; D gene: NA; J gene: TRBJ2-1; V gene: TRBV3-1; clone size: many
CDR3 protein: CASSLGLAGGGETQYF; CDR3 DNA: TGCGCCAGCAGCTTGGGACTAGCGGGAGGAGGAGAGACCCAGTACTTC; D gene: TRBD2; J gene: TRBJ2-5; V gene: TRBV5-1; clone size: many
CDR3 protein: CSVRVAQYF; CDR3 DNA: TGCAGCGTCCGAGTGGCCCAGTACTTC; D gene: NA; J gene: TRBJ2-5; V gene: TRBV29-1; clone size: few
CDR3 protein: CASSLAGAITGELFF; CDR3 DNA: TGTGCCAGCAGCCTAGCGGGAGCAATCACCGGGGAGCTGTTTTTT; D gene: TRBD2; J gene: TRBJ2-2; V gene: TRBV6-1; clone size: NA
CDR3 protein: CAFNQELSGNTIYF; CDR3 DNA: TGTGCCTTTAATCAGGAACTCTCTGGAAACACCATATATTTT; D gene: NA; J gene: TRBJ1-3; V gene: TRBV30; clone size: few
CDR3 protein: CASSQDRGNTDTQYF; CDR3 DNA: TGTGCCAGCAGCCAGGACAGGGGGAACACAGATACGCAGTATTTT; D gene: TRBD1; J gene: TRBJ2-3; V gene: TRBV4-2; clone size: NA
CDR3 protein: CAWKRPEFDSYEQYF; CDR3 DNA: TGTGCCTGGAAACGCCCAGAGTTTGACTCCTACGAGCAGTACTTC; D gene: NA; J gene: TRBJ2-7; V gene: TRBV30; clone size: few
CDR3 protein: CASSHGGPDTEAFF; CDR3 DNA: TGTGCCAGCAGTCACGGGGGTCCGGACACTGAAGCTTTCTTT; D gene: NA; J gene: TRBJ1-1; V gene: TRBV6-5; clone size: NA
CDR3 protein: CASSGQAGIYEQYF; CDR3 DNA: TGTGCCAGCAGTGGGCAGGCGGGAATCTACGAGCAGTACTTC; D gene: NA; J gene: TRBJ2-7; V gene: TRBV2; clone size: many
CDR3 protein: CASSPRDRGSPLHF; CDR3 DNA: TGTGCCAGCAGCCCCCGGGACAGGGGCTCACCCCTCCACTTT; D gene: TRBD1; J gene: TRBJ1-6; V gene: TRBV3-1; clone size: few
CDR3 protein: CASSPPAANTGELFF; CDR3 DNA: TGCGCCAGCAGCCCTCCCGCCGCGAACACCGGGGAGCTGTTTTTT; D gene: NA; J gene: TRBJ2-2; V gene: TRBV4-1; clone size: few
CDR3 protein: CASRVVGAPGANVLTF; CDR3 DNA: TGTGCCAGCCGGGTGGTAGGTGCCCCTGGGGCCAACGTCCTGACTTTC; D gene: NA; J gene: TRBJ2-6; V gene: TRBV6-1; clone size: few
CDR3 protein: CASSADRGYQETQYF; CDR3 DNA: TGTGCCAGCAGCGCGGACAGGGGGTACCAAGAGACCCAGTACTTC; D gene: TRBD1; J gene: TRBJ2-5; V gene: TRBV9; clone size: NA